The sequence of this T cell receptor (beta chain) was determined in a study of shared T cell receptors in the human thymus. Assay: immunoSEQ multiplex PCR; the TCRdb copy retains only in-frame clones and omits some. This table has hundreds of thousands of clones, about 87% appearing once. J was trimmed by 4 bases and V by 3 bases; bases with no gene match: 13. The CDR3 is 16 residues long. Per the germline V gene, CDR1 is SQVTM and CDR2 is ANQGSEA. This sample also belongs to another study, concerning human thymus T cells. That paper states: Resections obtained during corrective heart surgery supplied the thymus tissue. Use of V and J genes seemed skewed within the thymic and blood repertoires.

This sequence originates from a boy in the first two years of life with a congenital heart defect. Sequencing was carried out using thymocytes. This chain links TRBV29-1 with TRBJ2-7; TRBD1 agrees at 9 bases. CDR3 residues: CSVELSGTGNPYEQYF. The CDR3 coding sequence is TGCAGCGTTGAGCTATCCGGGACAGGGAACCCTTACGAGCAGTACTTC.